What follows are 28 T cell receptor beta chains derived from one specimen sequenced in a study of cytomegalovirus exposure and HLA in healthy donors (dated by TCRdb to 2016 to 2017). Library construction relied on the immunoSEQ multiplex PCR assay. In its TCRdb copy, this immuneACCESS table keeps in-frame sequences only and misses some clones. Where compared with another copy, unresolved V genes explain less than half of these, and the others have no known cause. The sample table shows 86,000 or so clones, and approximately 95% are seen once. The biggest ten clones account for over 1.5% of the sample. The sequencing sample was made of PBMCs. These receptors were taken from a man between 18 and 29 years old in good health and CMV-seropositive.

The chain combines TRBV5-1 with TRBJ2-7, with 7 bases aligning to TRBD1. The CDR3 has 13 residues. Germline V gene data show CDR1 as SGHRS and CDR2 as YFSETQ. The junction had 0 bases not matched to a gene; V was cut back by 1 base and J by 2 bases. For the CDR3, the DNA is TGCGCCAGCAGCTTGACAGGGGCCTACGAGCAGTACTTC. It translates to CASSLTGAYEQYF.

The genes are TRBV7-6 and TRBJ2-5, with 11 bases fitting TRBD2. The J call may be mistaken, given a closer DNA end match to TRBJ2-7. Germline CDR1 reads SGHVS; CDR2 reads FNYEAQ. This CDR3 is built from 15 residues. The CDR3 bases are TGTGCCAGCAGCTCATTAGCGGGAGGGCCTCACGAGCAGTACTTC. The encoded protein is CASSSLAGGPHEQYF.

V and J are TRBV30 and TRBJ1-1, with a tentative D call TRBD1 (5 bases). The germline V gene encodes CDR1 GTSNPN and CDR2 SVGIG (reference sequence). V lost 2 bases to trimming and J lost 7 bases, with 8 bases between them. The CDR3 is 11 amino acids. The CDR3 DNA follows: TGTGCCTGGAGTCTCGACAGTGAAGCTTTCTTT. It yields the protein CAWSLDSEAFF.

The chain has TRBV27 and TRBJ2-1; 8 positions match TRBD2. The CDR3 length is 16 residues. The trim removed 4 bases at V and 7 bases at J, leaving 12 bases unmatched. The germline gives CDR1 MNHEY, CDR2 SMNVEV (reference sequence). CDR3 protein: CASSSPGSGSANEQFF. In DNA, the CDR3 is TGTGCCAGCAGTTCCCCCGGCAGCGGGAGTGCGAATGAGCAGTTCTTC.

This clone was counted only a few times. The V gene is TRBV19, the J gene TRBJ1-4; TRBD1 might be the D (6 bases). Trimming removed 2 bases from V and 3 bases from J, with 13 bases in between. The germline CDR1 and CDR2 sequences are LNHDA and SQIVND (reference sequence). This CDR3 contains 16 residues. The CDR3 DNA sequence: TGTGCCAGTAGTATACGGACAACAGGGTCTAATGAAAAACTGTTTTTT. This codes for CASSIRTTGSNEKLFF.

The chain employs TRBV7-9 and TRBJ2-7; 7 bases fit TRBD1. The CDR3 is made up of 14 amino acids. V shed 3 bases and J 5 bases; nucleotides not matched to a gene: 7. The germline V gene has CDR1 SEHNR and CDR2 FQNEAQ (reference sequence). The CDR3 DNA reads as TGTGCCAGCAGCTTCGGACAGGTTAAAGACGAGCAGTACTTC. Its protein product is CASSFGQVKDEQYF.

The table lists this clone with a count of one. J is TRBJ2-7 and V is TRBV7-2; a possible D gene is TRBD2 (5 bases). The CDR3 is 13 amino acids. Per germline, CDR1 SGHTA and CDR2 FQGNSA. V dropped 5 bases and J dropped 1 base, with 9 bases sitting between them. The CDR3 DNA reads as TGTGCCAGCAGCCCTACTAGTTCCTACGAGCAGTACTTC. Its protein is CASSPTSSYEQYF.

The V gene is TRBV27, the J gene TRBJ1-1; D not certain. The V end was cut by 5 bases, the J end by 6 bases, with 28 bases between. Germline CDR1 MNHEY, CDR2 SMNVEV (reference sequence). The CDR3 runs to 18 residues. CDR3 sequence (DNA): TGTGCCAGCAGTCCTCGGGTCCTTCTCTTGGGGTCGCGGGCTGAAGCTTTCTTT. Translated, it gives CASSPRVLLLGSRAEAFF.

The J gene is TRBJ2-7, the V gene TRBV28; unclear D gene. The CDR3 covers 15 residues. Between the trimmed V and J ends, which lost 6 bases and 3 bases, there was a span of 18 bases. CDR1 and CDR2 from the germline V gene are MDHEN and SYDVKM. The CDR3 is CASRSPQTNVYEQYF. DNA for the CDR3: TGTGCCAGCAGATCGCCACAGACAAACGTCTACGAGCAGTACTTC.

The chain employs TRBV5-4 and TRBJ1-2; unclear D gene. CDR1 is SGHNT and CDR2 is YYREEE in the germline V gene (reference sequence). CDR3 size: 13 residues. The V and J ends lost 3 bases and 3 bases respectively, with 9 bases between them. The CDR3 loop reads CASSSDGYYGYTF. Written as DNA, the CDR3 is TGTGCCAGCAGCTCCGACGGGTACTATGGCTACACCTTC.

This sequence joins TRBV6-1 and TRBJ1-1, with D perhaps matching TRBD1 (6 bases). The ends were cut back, 7 bases at V and 4 bases at J, with 7 bases in the middle. Per the germline V gene, CDR1 is MNHNS and CDR2 is SASEGT. The CDR3 spans 11 residues. CDR3 nucleotide sequence: TGTGCCAGCAAGACAGGCACTGAAGCTTTCTTT. Protein product: CASKTGTEAFF.

The rearrangement joins TRBV6-6 to TRBJ1-1; 8 bases align to TRBD1. Germline V gene sequence: CDR1 MNHNY, CDR2 SVGAGI (reference sequence). CDR3 length: 13 residues. The V segment lost 7 bases and the J segment 6 bases; nucleotides outside the gene matches: 7. The CDR3 loop reads CASTGQGWSEAFF. As DNA, the CDR3 is TGTGCCAGCACCGGACAGGGTTGGTCTGAAGCTTTCTTT.

The chain employs TRBV28 and TRBJ1-2; D ambiguous. Trimming removed 1 base at V and 5 bases at J, with 5 bases between. Germline V CDR1 and CDR2: MDHEN, SYDVKM. This CDR3 contains 12 residues. The CDR3 spells CASSLYRYGYTF. For the CDR3, the DNA is TGTGCCAGCAGTTTATACAGATATGGCTACACCTTC.

The chain has TRBV7-2 and TRBJ1-2, with TRBD1 as a possible D gene (5 bases). This CDR3 has 13 residues. Germline values: CDR1 SGHTA, CDR2 FQGNSA. The V end was cut by 10 bases, the J end by 1 base, with 13 bases between. As DNA, the CDR3 is TGTGCCAACCGACTTGACAGTAACTATGGCTACACCTTC. It encodes CANRLDSNYGYTF.

The rearrangement joins TRBV7-9 to TRBJ2-1; 8 bases agree with TRBD1. Trimming removed 6 bases from V and 3 bases from J; junction bases left unmatched: 7. CDR1 and CDR2 (germline): SEHNR, FQNEAQ (reference sequence). CDR3 length: 15 amino acids. CDR3 sequence: CASRPRGLLYNEQFF. The CDR3 DNA follows: TGTGCCAGCAGGCCCAGGGGGCTGCTCTACAATGAGCAGTTCTTC.

This chain joins TRBV5-4 and TRBJ2-7; perhaps TRBD1 as D (6 bases). Germline assignment: CDR1 SGHNT and CDR2 YYREEE (reference sequence). V was cut by 1 base and J by 7 bases, with 18 bases left in between. The CDR3 spans 15 residues. In nucleotides, the CDR3 is TGTGCCAGCAGCTTGACGCCAGGGGCGCTGGGAGAGCAGTACTTC. It encodes CASSLTPGALGEQYF.

The chain couples TRBV5-1 to TRBJ2-7; 9 bases agree with TRBD1. CDR1 is SGHRS, CDR2 YFSETQ, per germline. V lost 0 bases, J lost 4 bases, and 11 bases stayed unmatched. This CDR3 is built from 17 residues. CDR3 amino acids: CASSLEGGQGYRYEQYF. DNA of the CDR3: TGCGCCAGCAGCTTGGAAGGAGGACAGGGGTATCGATACGAGCAGTACTTC. The full variable domain, with the rest looked up from reference TRBV5-1 and TRBJ2-7, is KAGVTQTPRYLIKTRGQQVTLSCSPISGHRSVSWYQQTPGQGLQFLFEYFSETQRNKGNFPGRFSGRQFSNSRSEMNVSTLELGDSALYLCASSLEGGQGYRYEQYFGPGTRLTVT.

The chain recombines TRBV25-1 with TRBJ1-5; TRBD1 matches at 8 bases. The J segment lost 3 bases and the V segment lost 4 bases, leaving 2 bases of the junction unmatched. CDR1 and CDR2 from the germline V gene are MGHDK and SYGVNS. The CDR3 is 14 amino acids. This chain's CDR3 is CASSGTGFNQPQHF. The CDR3 DNA is TGTGCCAGCAGTGGGACAGGGTTCAATCAGCCCCAGCATTTT.

The chain combines TRBV6-5 with TRBJ2-1; possible D gene TRBD1, 6 bases. The CDR3 totals 15 residues. Trimming removed 6 bases at V and 5 bases at J, with 17 bases between. Germline V gene sequence: CDR1 MNHEY, CDR2 SVGAGI. CDR3 in DNA: TGTGCCAGCAGGGGGGCAGCGGAGGAAGACAATGAGCAGTTCTTC. It translates to CASRGAAEEDNEQFF.

CDR3 coding DNA: TGTGCCAGCAGCGTAGGAGACAGGGTGAACACTGAAGCTTTCTTT. Amino acids: CASSVGDRVNTEAFF. The chain uses TRBV9 and TRBJ1-1, with 7 bases identical to TRBD1. The CDR3 is made up of 15 amino acids. CDR1 is SGDLS and CDR2 is YYNGEE in the germline V gene. V shed 0 bases, J shed 0 bases, and the junction held 2 bases outside the gene matches.

The chain carries TRBV7-3 and TRBJ2-1, with D tentatively TRBD2 (7 bases). Trimming took 1 base from V and 8 from J, leaving 15 bases between them. CDR1 and CDR2 from the germline V gene are SGHTA and FQGTGA. The CDR3 contains 15 residues. The CDR3: CASSLSRGRGDEQFF. The CDR3, as DNA: TGTGCCAGCAGCTTAAGTCGTGGGAGGGGGGATGAGCAGTTCTTC. Filled out from reference TRBV7-3 and TRBJ2-1, the complete variable domain reads GAGVSQTPSNKVTEKGKYVELRCDPISGHTALYWYRQSLGQGPEFLIYFQGTGAADDSGLPNDRFFAVRPEGSVSTLKIQRTERGDSAVYLCASSLSRGRGDEQFFGPGTRLTVL.

The genes are TRBV11-2 and TRBJ2-5; TRBD1 matches at 8 bases. This CDR3 is built from 15 residues. The trim removed 5 bases at V and 5 bases at J, leaving 10 bases unmatched. Germline lookup yields CDR1 SGHAT and CDR2 FQNNGV. In nucleotides, the CDR3 is TGTGCCAGCAGCCGCGGGACAGGCCTACGGGAGACCCAGTACTTC. This encodes CASSRGTGLRETQYF.

The chain uses TRBV5-6 and TRBJ2-2; D is perhaps TRBD1 (5 bases). From germline, CDR1 is SGHDT and CDR2 YYEEEE. Trimming left V 4 bases short and J 2 bases short, with 15 bases between. CDR3 length: 16 amino acids. The CDR3 loop is CASSVGHRFNTGELFF. CDR3 DNA: TGTGCCAGCAGCGTAGGACACCGCTTTAACACCGGGGAGCTGTTTTTT.

The J gene is TRBJ2-1, the V gene TRBV5-1; no reliable D call. Germline-derived CDR1 and CDR2 are SGHRS and YFSETQ. The CDR3 spans 14 residues. V lost 4 bases to trimming and J lost 8 bases, with 16 bases between them. The CDR3 DNA follows: TGCGCCAGCAGCCAGGCTCCCCATTCTCATGAGCAGTTCTTC. Amino acid sequence: CASSQAPHSHEQFF. The variable domain in full, with the rest retrieved from reference TRBV5-1 and TRBJ2-1, is KAGVTQTPRYLIKTRGQQVTLSCSPISGHRSVSWYQQTPGQGLQFLFEYFSETQRNKGNFPGRFSGRQFSNSRSEMNVSTLELGDSALYLCASSQAPHSHEQFFGPGTRLTVL.

The gene calls are TRBV29-1 and TRBJ1-1; 10 bases fit TRBD1. With 6 bases clipped from V and 4 bases from J, the junction kept 8 bases outside the gene matches. The CDR3 totals 14 residues. Germline V gives CDR1 SQVTM, CDR2 ANQGSEA. CDR3: CSVEGQGMGTEAFF. CDR3 DNA: TGCAGCGTCGAGGGACAGGGGATGGGCACTGAAGCTTTCTTT.

V gene TRBV10-2 combines with J gene TRBJ2-7, with a tentative D call TRBD2 (6 bases). CDR1 WSHSY and CDR2 SAAADI come from the germline V gene. This CDR3 comprises 14 residues. Trimming took 0 bases from V and 4 from J, leaving 10 bases between them. In DNA form, the CDR3 reads TGCGCCAGCAGTGAGTCGATGACTAGTTACGAGCAGTACTTC. This codes for CASSESMTSYEQYF.

The chain employs TRBV29-1 and TRBJ2-6; D is uncertain. The CDR3 extends over 12 amino acids. Trimming took 4 bases from V and 2 from J, leaving 3 bases between them. Germline V lookup: CDR1 SQVTM, CDR2 ANQGSEA. The CDR3 sequence: CSVVTGANVLTF. The DNA of the CDR3 is TGCAGCGTTGTAACTGGGGCCAACGTCCTGACTTTC.

The chain uses TRBV6-1 and TRBJ2-1; TRBD2 aligns across 9 bases. The CDR3 sequence is 14 residues long. V dropped 10 bases and J dropped 10; count of bases not matched to a gene: 14. Germline CDR1 and CDR2: MNHNS and SASEGT. The CDR3 is CAILGAGGLREQFF. For the CDR3, the DNA is TGTGCCATCCTTGGGGCGGGAGGGTTGAGGGAGCAGTTCTTC.